The 24 T cell receptor beta chains below all came from one sample that was sequenced in a study of blood T cell repertoires in COVID-19. Produced via immunoSEQ multiplex PCR; TCRdb's table is partial and in-frame only. The data hold 200,000 to 250,000 clones, with about 90% observed a single time. Material for sequencing was PBMCs or T cells enriched from blood (not recorded which). These receptors came from a woman in her 30s who had been exposed to COVID-19.

This clone came up many times. The chain carries TRBV4-1 and TRBJ1-2, with 9 bases lining up with TRBD1. With 1 base clipped from V and 8 bases from J, the junction kept 8 bases outside the gene matches. The CDR3 contains 15 residues. Germline CDR1 MGHRA, CDR2 YSYEKL. CDR3 DNA sequence: TGCGCCAGCAGCCAAGGGGAACAGGGGGCGCGAGGCTACACCTTC. It codes for CASSQGEQGARGYTF.

The chain combines TRBV28 with TRBJ1-5, with 8 bases aligning to TRBD1. The CDR3 runs 20 residues. V lost 6 bases and J lost 0; bases outside the gene matches: 19. Germline assignment: CDR1 MDHEN and CDR2 SYDVKM. CDR3 sequence reads: CASSPSGTGGYGYSNQPQHF. CDR3 nucleotide sequence: TGTGCCAGCAGCCCTTCCGGGACAGGAGGGTACGGATATAGCAATCAGCCCCAGCATTTT.

The genes are TRBV5-4 and TRBJ2-3; unclear D gene. The V end was cut by 3 bases, the J end by 2 bases, with 7 bases between. The length of the CDR3 is 13 residues. Looked up from germline, CDR1 is SGHNT and CDR2 is YYREEE (reference sequence). The CDR3 nucleotides read TGTGCCAGCAGCTCCGAGTTCACAGATACGCAGTATTTT. It translates to CASSSEFTDTQYF.

The chain is built from TRBV2 and TRBJ1-1, with D possibly being TRBD1 (5 bases). Germline CDR1 and CDR2: SNHLY and FYNNEI. V shed 10 bases and J shed 0 bases, with 18 bases lying between them. This CDR3 comprises 15 residues. CDR3 DNA sequence: TGTGCCATCCGCCGCGGGGCTAGAGTGAACACTGAAGCTTTCTTT. Its protein product is CAIRRGARVNTEAFF.

The gene calls are TRBV6-5 and TRBJ2-7, with 12 bases lining up with TRBD2. The CDR3 runs 16 residues. V dropped 2 bases and J dropped 3; count of bases not matched to a gene: 5. Germline V gene sequence: CDR1 MNHEY, CDR2 SVGAGI. The CDR3 DNA follows: TGTGCCAGCAGTTACGGGACTAGCGGGTCCCTCTACGAGCAGTACTTC. Encoded protein: CASSYGTSGSLYEQYF.

The genes are TRBV4-1 and TRBJ1-2; 9 bases align to TRBD1. The V segment lost 2 bases and the J segment 3 bases; nucleotides outside the gene matches: 4. The CDR3 is 15 amino acids. The germline gives CDR1 MGHRA, CDR2 YSYEKL. CDR3 sequence: CASSQKGQGDYGYTF. CDR3 DNA sequence: TGCGCCAGCAGCCAAAAGGGACAGGGTGACTATGGCTACACCTTC.

The V gene is TRBV5-6, the J gene TRBJ2-1, with a weak D call TRBD2 (6 bases). Germline V gene sequence: CDR1 SGHDT, CDR2 YYEEEE. Trimming left V 3 bases short and J 3 bases short, with 13 bases between. This CDR3 contains 15 residues. CDR3 residues: CASSSRRVGYNEQFF. The CDR3, as DNA: TGTGCCAGCAGCTCCCGGAGGGTGGGCTACAATGAGCAGTTCTTC.

The CDR3 DNA sequence: TGCGCCAGCAGCCCGGGGGAGACTAGCGGGAGTGTCGGGAACACCGGGGAGCTGTTTTTT. Translation: CASSPGETSGSVGNTGELFF. The V and J genes are TRBV23-1 and TRBJ2-2; 12 bases are a match to TRBD2. TRBV23-1 is annotated as an ORF whose role is uncertain. Trimming cost V 6 bases and J 1 base; bases outside gene matches: 15. The CDR3 runs 20 residues.

The chain carries TRBV19 and TRBJ1-2; TRBD1 matches at 8 bases. V was clipped by 4 bases and J by 7 bases; unmatched bases: 2. In germline, CDR1 is LNHDA, CDR2 SQIVND (reference sequence). The CDR3 covers 12 residues. The CDR3 DNA sequence: TGTGCCAGTAGTAGTCAGGGGGCTGGCTACACCTTC. This gives the protein CASSSQGAGYTF.

This clone was counted a few times. This chain links TRBV12-3 or TRBV12-4 with TRBJ1-1, with a weak D call TRBD1 (5 bases). V was cut by 0 bases and J by 3 bases, with 5 bases left in between. The CDR3 has 13 residues. The CDR3, as DNA: TGTGCCAGCAGTTTAGCAGGGGACACTGAAGCTTTCTTT. Translating gives CASSLAGDTEAFF.

V gene TRBV10-3 combines with J gene TRBJ1-1; possible D gene TRBD1, 6 bases. Trimming removed 4 bases from V and 2 bases from J, with 14 bases in between. CDR1 and CDR2 (germline): ENHRY, SYGVKD. The length of the CDR3 is 15 residues. The CDR3 sequence: CAISAAGTTNTEAFF. The CDR3 DNA reads as TGTGCCATCAGTGCCGCCGGGACAACAAACACTGAAGCTTTCTTT.

The rearrangement uses TRBV5-1 and TRBJ2-2; 9 bases align to TRBD1. The V segment lost 5 bases and the J segment 6 bases; nucleotides outside the gene matches: 8. The germline CDR1 and CDR2 sequences are SGHRS and YFSETQ. This CDR3 has 15 amino acids. As DNA, the CDR3 is TGCGCCAGCAGTCCCGGGACAGGGCCTCCCGGGGAGCTGTTTTTT. It yields the protein CASSPGTGPPGELFF.

The rearrangement uses TRBV18 and TRBJ2-1, with a weak D call TRBD1 (5 bases). With 3 bases removed from V and 1 base from J, the gap between germline ends came to 10 bases. CDR1 and CDR2 (germline): KGHSH, LQKENI. The CDR3 has 15 amino acids. This CDR3 is CASSPSGKSYNEQFF. The CDR3 nucleotides read TGTGCCAGCTCACCCTCAGGGAAGTCCTACAATGAGCAGTTCTTC.

This clone occurred a few times. The chain joins TRBV30 to TRBJ2-2; 8 positions match TRBD2. Losses at the gene ends were 0 bases for V and 0 bases for J; bases not matched to a gene: 3. The CDR3 covers 16 residues. Germline CDR1 and CDR2: GTSNPN and SVGIG (reference sequence). The CDR3 loop is CAWSVLGLANTGELFF. The CDR3 nucleotides read TGTGCCTGGAGTGTACTGGGACTAGCGAACACCGGGGAGCTGTTTTTT.

The genes are TRBV5-1 and TRBJ2-7; TRBD2 matches 16 bases. With 5 bases clipped from V and 4 bases from J, the junction kept 12 bases outside the gene matches. Germline V gives CDR1 SGHRS, CDR2 YFSETQ. CDR3 length: 18 amino acids. CDR3 in DNA: TGCGCCAGCAGTCAAACGGGACTAGCGGGAGGGCCTGGGTACGAGCAGTACTTC. This codes for CASSQTGLAGGPGYEQYF.

The chain couples TRBV30 to TRBJ2-2, with D perhaps matching TRBD2 (5 bases). The CDR3 has 21 amino acids. CDR1 and CDR2 from the germline V gene are GTSNPN and SVGIG (reference sequence). Trimming shortened V by 4 bases and J by 0 bases, and 30 bases separated the two germline ends. The CDR3 sequence is CAWMNVWAAAATYPNTGELFF. The CDR3 DNA is TGTGCCTGGATGAACGTGTGGGCGGCAGCGGCTACTTACCCGAACACCGGGGAGCTGTTTTTT.

The rearrangement uses TRBV27 and TRBJ2-6; no firm D call. V lost 3 bases, J lost 0 bases, and 6 bases lay in between. Germline assignment: CDR1 MNHEY and CDR2 SMNVEV (reference sequence). The CDR3 covers 15 residues. Here the CDR3 DNA reads TGTGCCAGCAGTTTCCTTTTCTCTGGGGCCAACGTCCTGACTTTC. Its protein is CASSFLFSGANVLTF. Full variable domain (outside the CDR3, taken from reference TRBV27 and TRBJ2-6): EAQVTQNPRYLITVTGKKLTVTCSQNMNHEYMSWYRQDPGLGLRQIYYSMNVEVTDKGDVPEGYKVSRKEKRNFPLILESPSPNQTSLYFCASSFLFSGANVLTFGAGSRLTVL.

J is TRBJ1-1 and V is TRBV5-4; no definite D call. The V end lost 0 bases, the J end lost 4 bases, and 4 bases lay between the germline ends. Germline V gives CDR1 SGHNT, CDR2 YYREEE (reference sequence). The CDR3 loop spans 12 amino acids. CDR3 loop: CASSLEPTEAFF. CDR3 DNA: TGTGCCAGCAGCTTGGAGCCCACTGAAGCTTTCTTT.

V gene TRBV9 combines with J gene TRBJ1-2; D uncertain. V was shortened by 4 bases and J by 7 bases, with 17 bases between the two germline ends. The CDR3 has 14 amino acids. Germline CDR1 is SGDLS and CDR2 is YYNGEE. CDR3 loop: CASSSQGAAAGYTF. In DNA form, the CDR3 reads TGTGCCAGCAGCTCCCAAGGAGCAGCCGCTGGCTACACCTTC.

The chain couples TRBV29-1 to TRBJ1-2, with 9 bases aligning to TRBD1. The J segment lost 5 bases and the V segment lost 2 bases, leaving 6 bases of the junction unmatched. Germline CDR1 and CDR2: SQVTM and ANQGSEA. The CDR3 is 14 residues long. The CDR3 region is CSVEWDRDDYGYTF. The CDR3 DNA sequence: TGCAGCGTTGAATGGGACAGGGACGATTATGGCTACACCTTC.

This clone has just a few counts. The rearrangement uses TRBV19 and TRBJ2-1, with 8 bases aligning to TRBD2. The V and J ends lost 6 bases and 0 bases, in that order; junction bases with no gene match: 7. This CDR3 region has 16 residues. CDR1 is LNHDA and CDR2 is SQIVND in the germline V gene (reference sequence). CDR3 protein: CASRKLAGSSYNEQFF. The CDR3 coding sequence is TGTGCCAGTAGGAAATTAGCGGGGAGCTCCTACAATGAGCAGTTCTTC.

The chain has TRBV7-9 and TRBJ2-3; D is uncertain. CDR3 size: 14 residues. Germline-derived CDR1 and CDR2 are SEHNR and FQNEAQ (reference sequence). The germline V and J ends were trimmed by 3 bases and 0 bases, with 7 bases remaining between them. The CDR3 coding sequence is TGTGCCAGCAGCTTCTGGAGAAGCACAGATACGCAGTATTTT. Residues: CASSFWRSTDTQYF.

A single count supports this clone. A read error may account for a junction end that differs from germline. The chain couples TRBV4-2 to TRBJ2-3; D is perhaps TRBD2 (6 bases). Per germline, CDR1 LGHNA and CDR2 YNFKEQ. This CDR3 has 17 residues. The CDR3 coding sequence is TGTGCCAGCAGCAAAGAGTGGTCCGGGAGTAATAAGGATACGCAGTATTTT. Translation gives CASSKEWSGSNKDTQYF.

This clone was found once. The chain has TRBV2 and TRBJ1-5, with D unresolved. Trimming cost V 1 base and J 3 bases, with 7 bases left between them. This CDR3 comprises 14 residues. Germline V gene lookup returns CDR1 SNHLY and CDR2 FYNNEI. For the CDR3, the DNA is TGTGCCAGCAGTGAAGGCGGCCTCAATCAGCCCCAGCATTTT. Translated: CASSEGGLNQPQHF.